The present T cell receptor (beta chain) was sequenced within a study of blood T cell repertoires in COVID-19. Overall study: Acute and convalescent COVID-19 samples came from the United States, Italy and Spain.

In the study's own analysis: By means of reference gene primer amplification, nucleated cell counts were estimated. Produced via immunoSEQ multiplex PCR; TCRdb's table is partial and in-frame only. D and trimming come from the DNA, and the V and J calls and clone size come from that table. The sample holds 170,000 or so clones, roughly 77% seen once. This TCR derives from a man between 70 and 80 years old with active or convalescent COVID-19. The sample taken for sequencing was peripheral blood.

In DNA, the CDR3 is TGCGCCAGCAGCGAAAACAGGGGGCCCAACTATGGCTACACCTTC. Amino acids: CASSENRGPNYGYTF. V gene TRBV4-3 combines with J gene TRBJ1-2; TRBD1 aligns across 9 bases. Germline assignment: CDR1 LGHNA and CDR2 YSLEER. The CDR3 loop spans 15 amino acids. The trim removed 5 bases at V and 2 bases at J, leaving 6 bases unmatched.